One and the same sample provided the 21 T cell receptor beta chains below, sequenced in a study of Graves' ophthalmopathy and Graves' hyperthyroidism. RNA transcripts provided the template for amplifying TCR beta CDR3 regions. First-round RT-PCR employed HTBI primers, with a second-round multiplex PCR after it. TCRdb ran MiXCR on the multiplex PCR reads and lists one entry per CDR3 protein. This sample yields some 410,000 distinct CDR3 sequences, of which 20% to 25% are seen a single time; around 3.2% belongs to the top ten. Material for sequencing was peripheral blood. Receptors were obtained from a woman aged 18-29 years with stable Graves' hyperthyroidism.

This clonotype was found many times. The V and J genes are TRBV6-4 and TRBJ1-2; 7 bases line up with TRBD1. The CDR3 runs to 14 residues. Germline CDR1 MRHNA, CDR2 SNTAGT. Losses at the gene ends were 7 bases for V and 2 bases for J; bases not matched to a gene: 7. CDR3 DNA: TGTGCCAGCAAGGACAGGACCTTCAACTATGGCTACACCTTC. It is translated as CASKDRTFNYGYTF.

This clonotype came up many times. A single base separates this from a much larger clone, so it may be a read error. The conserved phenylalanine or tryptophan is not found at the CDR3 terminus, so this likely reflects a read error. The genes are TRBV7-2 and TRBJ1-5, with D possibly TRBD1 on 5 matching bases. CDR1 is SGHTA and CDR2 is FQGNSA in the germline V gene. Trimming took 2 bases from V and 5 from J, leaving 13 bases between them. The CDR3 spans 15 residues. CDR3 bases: TGTGCCAGCAGCTTACAGGGTGGGGATCATCAGCCCCAGCATCTT. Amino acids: CASSLQGGDHQPQHL.

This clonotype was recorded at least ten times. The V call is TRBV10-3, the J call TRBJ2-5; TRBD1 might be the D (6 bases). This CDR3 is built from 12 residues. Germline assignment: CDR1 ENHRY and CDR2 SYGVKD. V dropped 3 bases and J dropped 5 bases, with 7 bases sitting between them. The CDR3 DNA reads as TGTGCCATCAGTGACCAGGGGGAGACCCAGTACTTC. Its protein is CAISDQGETQYF.

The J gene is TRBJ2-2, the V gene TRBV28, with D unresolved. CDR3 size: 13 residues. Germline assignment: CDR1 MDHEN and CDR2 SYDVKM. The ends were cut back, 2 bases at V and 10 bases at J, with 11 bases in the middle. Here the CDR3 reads CASSLGGSTELFF. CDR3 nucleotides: TGTGCCAGCAGTTTAGGCGGAAGTACGGAGCTGTTTTTT.

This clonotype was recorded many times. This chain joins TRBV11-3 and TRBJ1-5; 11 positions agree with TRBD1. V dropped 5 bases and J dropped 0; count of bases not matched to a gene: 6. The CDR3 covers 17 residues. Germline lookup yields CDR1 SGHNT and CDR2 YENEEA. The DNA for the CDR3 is TGTGCCAGCAGCCCCAGGGACAGGGGGGATAGCAATCAGCCCCAGCATTTT. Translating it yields CASSPRDRGDSNQPQHF.

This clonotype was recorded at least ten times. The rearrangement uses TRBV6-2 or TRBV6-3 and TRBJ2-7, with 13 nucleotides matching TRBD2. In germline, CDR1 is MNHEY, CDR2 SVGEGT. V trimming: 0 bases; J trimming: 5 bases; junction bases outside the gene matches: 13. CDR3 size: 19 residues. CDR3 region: CASSYSPPGLAGEKDEQYF. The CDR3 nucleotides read TGTGCCAGCAGTTACTCCCCCCCCGGACTAGCGGGAGAGAAAGACGAGCAGTACTTC.

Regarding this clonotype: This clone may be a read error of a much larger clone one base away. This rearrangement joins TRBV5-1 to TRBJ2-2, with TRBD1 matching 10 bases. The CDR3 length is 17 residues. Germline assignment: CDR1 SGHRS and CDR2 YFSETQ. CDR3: CASSFLEGTGDTGELCF. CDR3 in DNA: TGCGCCAGCAGTTTCCTAGAAGGGACAGGGGATACCGGGGAGCTGTGTTTT.

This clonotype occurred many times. This CDR3 is CSASQGLSNQPQHF. CDR3 sequence (DNA): TGCAGTGCTTCACAGGGATTGAGCAATCAGCCCCAGCATTTT. J is TRBJ1-5 and V is TRBV20-1; maybe TRBD1 (6 bases). The germline CDR1 and CDR2 sequences are DFQATT and SNEGSKA (reference sequence). The CDR3 sequence is 14 residues long. V was pared by 5 bases and J by 1 base, with 12 bases between.

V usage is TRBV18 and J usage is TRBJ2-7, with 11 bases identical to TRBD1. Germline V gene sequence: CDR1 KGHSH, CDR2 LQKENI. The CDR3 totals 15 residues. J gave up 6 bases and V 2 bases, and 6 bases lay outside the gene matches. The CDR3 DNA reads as TGTGCCAGCTCACCAATAGGACAGGGGGCTGGCGAGCAGTACTTC. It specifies CASSPIGQGAGEQYF.

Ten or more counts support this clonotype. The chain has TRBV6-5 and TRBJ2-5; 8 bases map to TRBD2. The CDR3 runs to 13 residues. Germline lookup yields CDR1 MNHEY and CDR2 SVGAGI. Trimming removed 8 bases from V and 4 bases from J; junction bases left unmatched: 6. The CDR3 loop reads CASVAGSAETQYF. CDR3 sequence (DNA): TGTGCCAGCGTAGCGGGGAGTGCAGAGACCCAGTACTTC.

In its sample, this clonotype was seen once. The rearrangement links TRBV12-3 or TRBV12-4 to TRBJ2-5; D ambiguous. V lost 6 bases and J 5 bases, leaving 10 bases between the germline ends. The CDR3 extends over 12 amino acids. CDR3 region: CASRIEGETQYF. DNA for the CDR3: TGTGCCAGCAGGATAGAAGGCGAGACCCAGTACTTC.

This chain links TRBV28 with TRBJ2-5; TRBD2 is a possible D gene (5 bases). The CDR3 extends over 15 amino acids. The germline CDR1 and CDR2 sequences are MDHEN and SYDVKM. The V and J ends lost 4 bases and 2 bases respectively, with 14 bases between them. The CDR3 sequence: CASSSARREQETQYF. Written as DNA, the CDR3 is TGTGCCAGCAGTTCAGCTCGCCGGGAACAAGAGACCCAGTACTTC.

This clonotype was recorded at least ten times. The CDR3 is CASSQDSWGHTRETQYF. CDR3 bases: TGCGCCAGCAGCCAAGATAGTTGGGGACATACACGGGAGACCCAGTACTTC. The chain carries TRBV4-1 and TRBJ2-5; TRBD1 might be the D (6 bases). This CDR3 contains 17 residues. Germline values: CDR1 MGHRA, CDR2 YSYEKL. With 0 bases removed from V and 5 bases from J, the gap between germline ends came to 19 bases.

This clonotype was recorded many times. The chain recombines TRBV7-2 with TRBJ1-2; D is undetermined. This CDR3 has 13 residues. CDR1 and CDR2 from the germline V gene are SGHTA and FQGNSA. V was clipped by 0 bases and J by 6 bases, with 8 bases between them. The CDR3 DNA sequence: TGTGCCAGCAGCTTAGCGGGCCGGCATGGCTACACCTTC. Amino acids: CASSLAGRHGYTF. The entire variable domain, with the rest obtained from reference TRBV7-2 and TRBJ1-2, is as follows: GAGVSQSPSNKVTEKGKDVELRCDPISGHTALYWYRQSLGQGLEFLIYFQGNSAPDKSGLPSDRFSAERTGGSVSTLTIQRTQQEDSAVYLCASSLAGRHGYTFGSGTRLTVV.

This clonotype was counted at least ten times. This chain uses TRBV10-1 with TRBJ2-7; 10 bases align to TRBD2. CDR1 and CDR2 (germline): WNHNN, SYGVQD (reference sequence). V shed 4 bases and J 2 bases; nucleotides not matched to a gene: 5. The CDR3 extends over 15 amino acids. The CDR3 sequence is CASSGGLAGAYEQYF. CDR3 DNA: TGCGCCAGCAGTGGGGGCCTAGCGGGAGCCTACGAGCAGTACTTC.

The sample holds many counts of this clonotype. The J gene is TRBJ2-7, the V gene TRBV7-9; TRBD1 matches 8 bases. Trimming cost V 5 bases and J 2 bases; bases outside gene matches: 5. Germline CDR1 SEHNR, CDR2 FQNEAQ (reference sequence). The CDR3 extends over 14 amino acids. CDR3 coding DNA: TGTGCCAGCAGCCGGGACAGGTTCCCCTACGAGCAGTACTTC. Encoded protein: CASSRDRFPYEQYF.

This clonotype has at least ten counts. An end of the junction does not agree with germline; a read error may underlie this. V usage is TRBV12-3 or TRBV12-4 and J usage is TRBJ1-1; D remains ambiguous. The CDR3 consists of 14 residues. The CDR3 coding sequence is TGCGCCAGCAGCTTGGGAGCCGAGAACACTGAAGCTTTCTTT. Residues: CASSLGAENTEAFF.

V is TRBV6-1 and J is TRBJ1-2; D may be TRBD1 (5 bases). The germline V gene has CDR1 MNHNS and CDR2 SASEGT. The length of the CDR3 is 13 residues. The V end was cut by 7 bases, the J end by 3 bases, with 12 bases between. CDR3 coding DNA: TGTGCCAGCACCCGGGACGGATACTATGGCTACACCTTC. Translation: CASTRDGYYGYTF.

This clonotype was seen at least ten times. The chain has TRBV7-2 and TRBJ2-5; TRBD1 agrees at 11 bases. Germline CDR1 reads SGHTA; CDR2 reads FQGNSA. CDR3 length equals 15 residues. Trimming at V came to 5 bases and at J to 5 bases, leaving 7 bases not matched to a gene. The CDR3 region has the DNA TGTGCCAGCAGCCTCTACCGGACAGGGGGCGAGACCCAGTACTTC. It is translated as CASSLYRTGGETQYF.

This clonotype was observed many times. The CDR3 DNA is TGCGCCAGCAGCTTCTCCGGAGATCTCGGCACCGGGGAGCTGTTTTTT. This encodes CASSFSGDLGTGELFF. The chain has TRBV5-1 and TRBJ2-2; D uncertain. CDR1 and CDR2 from the germline V gene are SGHRS and YFSETQ. This CDR3 contains 16 residues. Trimming left V 2 bases short and J 4 bases short, with 15 bases between.

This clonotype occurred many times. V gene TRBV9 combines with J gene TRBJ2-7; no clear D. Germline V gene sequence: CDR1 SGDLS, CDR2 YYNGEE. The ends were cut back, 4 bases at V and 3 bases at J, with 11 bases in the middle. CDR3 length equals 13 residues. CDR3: CASSPQSNYEQYF. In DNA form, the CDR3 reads TGTGCCAGCAGCCCCCAGTCCAACTACGAGCAGTACTTC.